Given below is one T cell receptor beta chain in context. Its antigen remains unknown. Multiplex PCR amplified TCR beta CDR3 with 32 V and 13 J primers. TCRdb used MiXCR to reprocess the multiplex PCR reads, holding one entry per CDR3 protein. The table has some 11,000 distinct CDR3 sequences, under 25% seen once. This specimen comes from a study of immune heterogeneity within non-small cell lung tumors. The overall study: Histology included a few squamous cell carcinomas, around 10 non-squamous carcinomas and 1 unspecified tumor.

Germline V gives CDR1 SGHTA, CDR2 FQGNSA. CDR3 size: 13 residues. V was trimmed by 5 bases and J by 3 bases, leaving 11 bases between them. Broader study findings: Multiple tumor sites within a patient showed recurrence of identical dominant CDR3 beta clonotypes; site-unique high-frequency clones were present as well.

At 550 to 700 ng per sample, bulk tumor genomic DNA provided the template. Several biopsies were spaced far apart within each primary tumor and obtained as surgery took place. The cohort was untreated, with newly diagnosed non-small cell lung cancer undergoing curative surgery. What was sequenced was lung tumor tissue. The chain has TRBV7-2 and TRBJ2-7; D perhaps matches TRBD2 (6 bases). This receptor was identified in a man in his 60s with non-small cell lung cancer. The CDR3 sequence: CASSLTGLYEQYF. The CDR3 DNA reads as TGTGCCAGCAGCCTGACGGGACTCTACGAGCAGTACTTC.